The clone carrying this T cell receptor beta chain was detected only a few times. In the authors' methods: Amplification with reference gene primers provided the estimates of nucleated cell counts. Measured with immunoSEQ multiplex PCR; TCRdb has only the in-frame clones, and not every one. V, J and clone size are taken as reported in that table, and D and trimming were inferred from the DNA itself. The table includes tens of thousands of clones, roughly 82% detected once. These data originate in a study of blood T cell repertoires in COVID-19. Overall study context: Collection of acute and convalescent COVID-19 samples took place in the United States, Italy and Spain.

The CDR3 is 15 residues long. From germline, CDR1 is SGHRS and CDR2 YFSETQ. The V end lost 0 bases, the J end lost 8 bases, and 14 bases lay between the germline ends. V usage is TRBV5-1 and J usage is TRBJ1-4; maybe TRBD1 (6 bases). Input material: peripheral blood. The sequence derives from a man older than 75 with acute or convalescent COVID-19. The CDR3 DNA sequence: TGCGCCAGCAGCTTGGCACAGGGTAATGAAGAAAAACTGTTTTTT. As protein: CASSLAQGNEEKLFF.